The entry below describes one T cell receptor beta chain. No antigen is known for it. The sample belongs to a study of T cells in Graves' hyperthyroidism and ophthalmopathy. The authors took PBMCs from over 8.5 ml fresh peripheral blood. The study's findings and limits: Before onset, ophthalmopathy was predicted by the model a median 6.5 months earlier. In simple terms, a model built on 13 V-J features told ophthalmopathy apart from stable hyperthyroidism.

Germline CDR1 is MDHEN and CDR2 is SYDVKM. This CDR3 spans 14 amino acids. The J segment lost 10 bases and the V segment lost 7 bases, leaving 8 bases of the junction unmatched. TCR beta CDR3 region amplification was performed from RNA transcripts. The primer set for the first-round RT-PCR of the TCR CDR3 was HTBI. TCRdb itself ran the multiplex PCR reads through MiXCR, one entry per CDR3 protein. The table lists some 620,000 distinct CDR3 sequences, about 17% of them singletons. The chain recombines TRBV28 with TRBJ2-1; 12 positions agree with TRBD2. The sequence was collected from a woman in her 30s with Graves' hyperthyroidism. What was sequenced was blood. The CDR3 protein is CASNGLAGSWEQFF. CDR3 DNA: TGTGCCAGCAATGGACTAGCGGGGTCTTGGGAGCAGTTCTTC.